The T cell receptor beta chain under discussion was sequenced for a study of beta chain features in type 1 diabetes. Germline CDR1 reads ENHRY; CDR2 reads SYGVKD. CDR3 size: 16 residues. V gave up 3 bases and J gave up 12 bases; unmatched junction bases: 16. Sequencing targeted expressed TCRB transcripts, as all isolated RNA had been reverse transcribed. Sequencing was performed with immunoSEQ multiplex PCR; in TCRdb, only in-frame clones are kept and a portion is missing. Among 500,000 to 700,000 clones listed, 15% to 19% were seen once. The TCR was taken from a man in his late teens or twenties in good health. Sequenced input: naive CD4+ T cells from blood. The chain carries TRBV10-3 and TRBJ1-5, with TRBD1 matching over 8 bases. In nucleotides, the CDR3 is TGTGCCATCAGTGACCCAGCCGGGACAGGCCTAGCGAGCCAGCATTTT. This translates into CAISDPAGTGLASQHF.